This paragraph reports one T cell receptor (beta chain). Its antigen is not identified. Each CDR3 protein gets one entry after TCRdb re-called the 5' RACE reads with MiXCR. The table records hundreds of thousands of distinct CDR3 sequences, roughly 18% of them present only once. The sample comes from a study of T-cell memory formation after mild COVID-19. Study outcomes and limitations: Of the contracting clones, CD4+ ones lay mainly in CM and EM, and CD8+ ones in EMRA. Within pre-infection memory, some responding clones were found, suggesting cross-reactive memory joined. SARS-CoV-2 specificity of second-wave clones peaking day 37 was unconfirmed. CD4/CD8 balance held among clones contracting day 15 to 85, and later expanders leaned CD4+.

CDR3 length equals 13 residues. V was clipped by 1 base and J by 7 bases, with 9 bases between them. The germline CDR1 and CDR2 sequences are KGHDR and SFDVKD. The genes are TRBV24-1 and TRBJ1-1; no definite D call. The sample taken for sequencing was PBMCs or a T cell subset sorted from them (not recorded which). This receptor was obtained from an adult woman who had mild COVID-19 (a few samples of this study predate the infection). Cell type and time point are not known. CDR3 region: CATSDFGQNEAFF. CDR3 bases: TGTGCCACCAGTGATTTTGGCCAGAATGAAGCTTTCTTT.